This T cell receptor (beta chain) stems from a study of Graves' ophthalmopathy and Graves' hyperthyroidism. This clonotype was recorded at least ten times. Germline CDR1 SGHVS, CDR2 FQNEAQ. The CDR3 is 11 residues long. Between the trimmed V and J ends, which lost 6 bases and 7 bases, there was a span of 10 bases. Amplified material comprised TCR beta CDR3 regions derived from RNA transcripts. A first-round RT-PCR used HTBI primers, followed by a second-round multiplex PCR. Each CDR3 protein is one row after TCRdb ran MiXCR on the multiplex PCR reads. In the table there are roughly 1.1 million distinct CDR3 sequences, about 36% of which are singletons.

This sequence joins TRBV7-8 and TRBJ2-7; no reliable D call. The specimen sequenced was peripheral blood or thyroid tissue (not recorded which). The source is an adult man with Graves' hyperthyroidism. DNA of the CDR3: TGTGCCAGCAGTTTTAGGGATGAGCAGTACTTC. It yields the protein CASSFRDEQYF.